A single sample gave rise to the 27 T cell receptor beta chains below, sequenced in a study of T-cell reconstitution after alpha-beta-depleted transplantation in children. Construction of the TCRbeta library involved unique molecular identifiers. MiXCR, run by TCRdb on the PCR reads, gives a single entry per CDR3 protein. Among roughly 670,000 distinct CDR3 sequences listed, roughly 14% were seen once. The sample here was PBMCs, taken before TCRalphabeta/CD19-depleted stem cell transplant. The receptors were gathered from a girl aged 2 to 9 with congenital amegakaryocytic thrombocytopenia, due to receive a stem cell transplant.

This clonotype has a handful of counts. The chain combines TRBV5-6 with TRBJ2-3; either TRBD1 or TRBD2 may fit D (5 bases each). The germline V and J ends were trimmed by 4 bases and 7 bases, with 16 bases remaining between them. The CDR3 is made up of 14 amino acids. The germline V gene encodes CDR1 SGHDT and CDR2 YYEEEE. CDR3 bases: TGTGCCAGCAGCATAACCGGGGCTCGTCATACGCAGTATTTT. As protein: CASSITGARHTQYF.

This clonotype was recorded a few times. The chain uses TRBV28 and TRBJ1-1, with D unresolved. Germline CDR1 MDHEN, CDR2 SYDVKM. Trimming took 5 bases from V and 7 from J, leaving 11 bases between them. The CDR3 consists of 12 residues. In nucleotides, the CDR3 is TGTGCCAGCAGTCACGACAATCTTGAAGCTTTCTTT. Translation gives CASSHDNLEAFF.

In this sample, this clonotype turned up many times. The CDR3 bases are TGCGCCAGCAGCCTGGGACAGGACACAGATACGCAGTATTTT. It specifies CASSLGQDTDTQYF. The chain combines TRBV5-1 with TRBJ2-3, with TRBD1 matching 8 bases. Unmatched junction bases numbered 3, after V lost 4 bases and J lost 2 bases. The germline V gene encodes CDR1 SGHRS and CDR2 YFSETQ. The CDR3 has 14 residues.

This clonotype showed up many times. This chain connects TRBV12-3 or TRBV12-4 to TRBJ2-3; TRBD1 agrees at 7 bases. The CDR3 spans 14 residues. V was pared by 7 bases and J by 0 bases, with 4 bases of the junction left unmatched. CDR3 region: CASTVDRSTDTQYF. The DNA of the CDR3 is TGTGCCAGCACCGTGGACAGGAGCACAGATACGCAGTATTTT.

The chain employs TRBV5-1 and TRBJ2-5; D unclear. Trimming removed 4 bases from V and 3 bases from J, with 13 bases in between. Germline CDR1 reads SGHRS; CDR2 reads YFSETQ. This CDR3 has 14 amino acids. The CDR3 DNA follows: TGCGCCAGCAGCGACGGCCTTGGGGAAGAGACCCAGTACTTC. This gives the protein CASSDGLGEETQYF.

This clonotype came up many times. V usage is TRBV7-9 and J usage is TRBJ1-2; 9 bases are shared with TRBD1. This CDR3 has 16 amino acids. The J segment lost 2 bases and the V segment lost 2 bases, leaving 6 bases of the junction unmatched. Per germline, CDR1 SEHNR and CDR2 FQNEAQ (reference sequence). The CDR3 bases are TGTGCCAGCAGCTTATCGGGGACAGGGCTAAACTATGGCTACACCTTC. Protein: CASSLSGTGLNYGYTF. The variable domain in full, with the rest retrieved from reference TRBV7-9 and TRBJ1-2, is DTGVSQNPRHKITKRGQNVTFRCDPISEHNRLYWYRQTLGQGPEFLTYFQNEAQLEKSRLLSDRFSAERPKGSFSTLEIQRTEQGDSAMYLCASSLSGTGLNYGYTFGSGTRLTVV.

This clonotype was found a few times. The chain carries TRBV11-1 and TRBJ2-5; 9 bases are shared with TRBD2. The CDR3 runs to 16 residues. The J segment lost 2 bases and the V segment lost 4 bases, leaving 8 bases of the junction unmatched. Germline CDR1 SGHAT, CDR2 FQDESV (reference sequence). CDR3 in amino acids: CASSSGGRGLQETQYF. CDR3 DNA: TGTGCCAGCAGCTCGGGCGGGAGGGGCTTGCAAGAGACCCAGTACTTC.

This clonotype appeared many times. The CDR3 loop is CASSQGRTYEQYF. The CDR3 nucleotides are TGCGCCAGCAGTCAGGGACGGACCTACGAGCAGTACTTC. The genes are TRBV10-2 and TRBJ2-7, with D perhaps given as TRBD1 or TRBD2 (5 bases each). CDR3 length: 13 amino acids. Germline CDR1 WSHSY, CDR2 SAAADI. Between the trimmed V and J ends, which lost 5 bases and 2 bases, there was a span of 10 bases.

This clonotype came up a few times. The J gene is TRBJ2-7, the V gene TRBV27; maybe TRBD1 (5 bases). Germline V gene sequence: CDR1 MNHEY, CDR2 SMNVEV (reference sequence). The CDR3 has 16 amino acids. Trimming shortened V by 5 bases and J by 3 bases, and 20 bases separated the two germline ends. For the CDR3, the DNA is TGTGCCAGCAGTCCCCGCAGGGTTCGGGCGATCTACGAGCAGTACTTC. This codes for CASSPRRVRAIYEQYF.

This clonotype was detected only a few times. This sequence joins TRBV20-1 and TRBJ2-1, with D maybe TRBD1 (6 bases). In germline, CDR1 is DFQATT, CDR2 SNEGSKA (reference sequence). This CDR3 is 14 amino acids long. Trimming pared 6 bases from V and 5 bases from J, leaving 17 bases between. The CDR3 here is CSARRGSIDNEQFF. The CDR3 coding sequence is TGCAGTGCGAGAAGGGGGTCAATAGACAATGAGCAGTTCTTC.

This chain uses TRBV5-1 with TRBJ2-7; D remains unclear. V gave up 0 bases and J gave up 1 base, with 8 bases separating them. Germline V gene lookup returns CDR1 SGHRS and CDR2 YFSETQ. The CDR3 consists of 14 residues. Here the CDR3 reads CASSLAYVSYEQYF. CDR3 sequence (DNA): TGCGCCAGCAGCTTGGCCTACGTGTCCTACGAGCAGTACTTC.

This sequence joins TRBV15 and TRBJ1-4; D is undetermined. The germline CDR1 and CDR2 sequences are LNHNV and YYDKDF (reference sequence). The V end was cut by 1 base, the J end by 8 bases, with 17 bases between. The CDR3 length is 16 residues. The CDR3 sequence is CATSRGEGGLREKLFF. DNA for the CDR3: TGTGCCACCAGCAGAGGAGAGGGCGGGTTGCGGGAAAAACTGTTTTTT.

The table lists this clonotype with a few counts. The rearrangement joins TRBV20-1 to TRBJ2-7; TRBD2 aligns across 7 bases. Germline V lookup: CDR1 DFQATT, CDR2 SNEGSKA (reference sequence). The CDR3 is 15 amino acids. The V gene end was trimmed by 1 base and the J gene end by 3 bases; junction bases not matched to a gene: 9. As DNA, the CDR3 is TGCAGTGCTAGAGTTAGAATAGCGGGCAACTACGAGCAGTACTTC. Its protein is CSARVRIAGNYEQYF.

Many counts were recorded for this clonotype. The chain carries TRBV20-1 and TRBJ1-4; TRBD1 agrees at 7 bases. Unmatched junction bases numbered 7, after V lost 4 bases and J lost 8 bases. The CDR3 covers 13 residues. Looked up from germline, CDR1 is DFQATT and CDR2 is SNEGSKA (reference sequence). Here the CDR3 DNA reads TGCAGTGCTACCCCAGGGGGTGTCGAAAAACTGTTTTTT. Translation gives CSATPGGVEKLFF.

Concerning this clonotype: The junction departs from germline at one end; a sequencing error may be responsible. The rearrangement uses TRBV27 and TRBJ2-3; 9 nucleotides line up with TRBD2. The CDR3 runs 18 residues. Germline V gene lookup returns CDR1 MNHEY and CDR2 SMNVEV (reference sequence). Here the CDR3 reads CASSPIWAASGNADAQYF. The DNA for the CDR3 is TGTGCCAGCAGTCCTATATGGGCGGCTAGCGGGAATGCAGATGCGCAGTATTTT.

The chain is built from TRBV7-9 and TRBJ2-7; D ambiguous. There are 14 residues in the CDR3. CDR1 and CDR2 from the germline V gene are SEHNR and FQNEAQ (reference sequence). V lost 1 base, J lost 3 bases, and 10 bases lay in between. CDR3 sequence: CASSLVGKSYEQYF. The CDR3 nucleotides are TGTGCCAGCAGCTTAGTCGGTAAAAGCTACGAGCAGTACTTC. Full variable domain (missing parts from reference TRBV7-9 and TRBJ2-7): DTGVSQNPRHKITKRGQNVTFRCDPISEHNRLYWYRQTLGQGPEFLTYFQNEAQLEKSRLLSDRFSAERPKGSFSTLEIQRTEQGDSAMYLCASSLVGKSYEQYFGPGTRLTVT.

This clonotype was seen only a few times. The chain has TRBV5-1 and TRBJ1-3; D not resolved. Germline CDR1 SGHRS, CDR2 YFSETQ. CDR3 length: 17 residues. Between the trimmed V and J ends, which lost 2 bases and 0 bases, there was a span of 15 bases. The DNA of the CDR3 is TGCGCCAGCAGCTTCTTAGCCGGGGTTAACTCTGGAAACACCATATATTTT. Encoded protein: CASSFLAGVNSGNTIYF. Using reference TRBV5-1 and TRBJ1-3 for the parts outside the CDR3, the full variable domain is KAGVTQTPRYLIKTRGQQVTLSCSPISGHRSVSWYQQTPGQGLQFLFEYFSETQRNKGNFPGRFSGRQFSNSRSEMNVSTLELGDSALYLCASSFLAGVNSGNTIYFGEGSWLTVV.

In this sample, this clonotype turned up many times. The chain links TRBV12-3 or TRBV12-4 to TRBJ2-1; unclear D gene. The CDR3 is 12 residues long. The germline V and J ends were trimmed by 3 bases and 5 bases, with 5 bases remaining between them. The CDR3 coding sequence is TGTGCCAGCAGTTTTCCGAACAATGAGCAGTTCTTC. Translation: CASSFPNNEQFF.

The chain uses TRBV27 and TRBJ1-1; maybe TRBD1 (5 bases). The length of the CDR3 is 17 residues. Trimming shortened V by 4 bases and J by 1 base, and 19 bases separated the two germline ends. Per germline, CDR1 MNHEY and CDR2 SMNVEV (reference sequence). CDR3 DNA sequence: TGTGCCAGCAGTTCCATGGGCTCAGGACACTCGAACACTGAAGCTTTCTTT. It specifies CASSSMGSGHSNTEAFF.

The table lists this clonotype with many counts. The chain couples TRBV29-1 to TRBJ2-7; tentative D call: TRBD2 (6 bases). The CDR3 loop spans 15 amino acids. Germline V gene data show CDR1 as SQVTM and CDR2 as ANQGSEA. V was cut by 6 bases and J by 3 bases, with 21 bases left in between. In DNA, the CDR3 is TGCAGCGTAAGTGGAGGGGCCCAAACCCTCTACGAGCAGTACTTC. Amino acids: CSVSGGAQTLYEQYF.

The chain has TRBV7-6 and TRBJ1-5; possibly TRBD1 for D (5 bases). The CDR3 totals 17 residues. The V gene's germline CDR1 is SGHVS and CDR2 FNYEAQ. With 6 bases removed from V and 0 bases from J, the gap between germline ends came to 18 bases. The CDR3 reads CASSPRAGINSNQPQHF. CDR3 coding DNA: TGTGCCAGCAGTCCAAGGGCAGGGATTAATAGCAATCAGCCCCAGCATTTT.

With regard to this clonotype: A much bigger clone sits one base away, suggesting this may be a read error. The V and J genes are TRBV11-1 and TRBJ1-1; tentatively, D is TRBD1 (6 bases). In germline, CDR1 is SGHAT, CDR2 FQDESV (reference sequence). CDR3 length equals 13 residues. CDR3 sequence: CASTSEGDTEALF. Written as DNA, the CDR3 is TGTGCCAGCACCTCCGAGGGGGACACTGAAGCTCTCTTT.

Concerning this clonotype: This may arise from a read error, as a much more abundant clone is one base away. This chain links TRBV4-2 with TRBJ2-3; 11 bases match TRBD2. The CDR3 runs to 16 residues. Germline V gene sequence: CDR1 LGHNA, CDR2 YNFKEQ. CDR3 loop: CPSSQFPGLAADTQYF. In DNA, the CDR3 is TGTCCCAGCAGCCAATTCCCGGGACTAGCGGCTGATACGCAGTATTTT.

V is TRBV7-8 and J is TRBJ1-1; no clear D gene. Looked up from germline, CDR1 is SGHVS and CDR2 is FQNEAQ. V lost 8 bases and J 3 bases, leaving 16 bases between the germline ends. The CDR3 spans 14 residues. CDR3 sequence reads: CASGVGVRDTEAFF. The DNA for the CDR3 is TGTGCCAGCGGGGTTGGGGTTCGCGACACTGAAGCTTTCTTT.

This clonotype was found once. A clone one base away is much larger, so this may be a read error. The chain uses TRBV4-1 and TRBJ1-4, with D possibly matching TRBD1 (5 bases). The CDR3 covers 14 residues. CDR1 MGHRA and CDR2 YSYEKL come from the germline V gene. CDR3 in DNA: TGCGCCAGCAGCCGGTGGGGCTTTTGGGAAAAACTGTATTTT. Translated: CASSRWGFWEKLYF.

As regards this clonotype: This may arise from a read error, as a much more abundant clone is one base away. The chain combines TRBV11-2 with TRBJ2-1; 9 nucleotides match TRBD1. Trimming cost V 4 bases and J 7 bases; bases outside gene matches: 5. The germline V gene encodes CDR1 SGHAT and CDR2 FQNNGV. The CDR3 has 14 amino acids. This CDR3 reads CASSSSGQGNEQFF. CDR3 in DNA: TGTGCCAGCAGCTCATCGGGACAGGGTAATGAGCAGTTCTTC.

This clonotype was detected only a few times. As DNA, the CDR3 is TGTGCCAGCAGCTTTAGGACTGAAGGCCAGTTCTTC. Translation gives CASSFRTEGQFF. The rearrangement joins TRBV7-9 to TRBJ2-1; a possible D gene is TRBD2 (5 bases). Trimming stripped 3 bases from V and 13 bases from J, with 13 bases between. CDR1 and CDR2 (germline): SEHNR, FQNEAQ (reference sequence). The CDR3 is 12 amino acids.